The 18 T cell receptor beta chains presented below share a single source sample, sequenced in a study of T cell responses to AZD1222 COVID-19 vaccine (dated by TCRdb to the early 2020s). The sample's time point, from its label and the paper: about 28 days (+/-7) after the second vaccine dose. The library was produced with the immunoSEQ multiplex PCR assay. TCRdb provides this immuneACCESS table in a form limited to in-frame rearrangements. Some clones are lacking; in checked studies, under half of them reflect an unresolved V gene, and why the rest are absent is not known. The sample contains about 150,000 clones, 90% to 95% of them found a single time. The ten largest clonotypes hold around 1.5% of the sample. The sample was peripheral blood, taken 28 days after the second AZD1222 dose. The receptor set was obtained from an adult who received the AZD1222 COVID-19 vaccine.

The CDR3 nucleotides read TGTGCCAGCAGTTACGCCGGCGGGGGGCCTGGCTACACCTTC. This translates into CASSYAGGGPGYTF. The V gene is TRBV6-5, the J gene TRBJ1-2, with a weak D call TRBD1 (6 bases). The CDR3 is 14 amino acids. V shed 2 bases and J shed 7 bases, with 14 bases lying between them. Germline V gene sequence: CDR1 MNHEY, CDR2 SVGAGI.

The chain carries TRBV7-9 and TRBJ1-2, with 9 bases aligning to TRBD1. This CDR3 is 15 amino acids long. With 7 bases clipped from V and 4 bases from J, the junction kept 10 bases outside the gene matches. CDR1 and CDR2 from the germline V gene are SEHNR and FQNEAQ (reference sequence). The CDR3 here is CASMESGQGPYGYTF. For the CDR3, the DNA is TGTGCCAGCATGGAATCGGGACAGGGACCCTATGGCTACACCTTC.

This clone was recorded once. The chain is built from TRBV10-2 and TRBJ2-7; D remains ambiguous. The CDR3 contains 15 residues. CDR1 WSHSY and CDR2 SAAADI come from the germline V gene. The V end lost 7 bases, the J end lost 7 bases, and 23 bases lay between the germline ends. DNA for the CDR3: TGCGCCAGCACCGAAGGGATCTCTACCCGTCGTGAGCAGTACTTC. It yields the protein CASTEGISTRREQYF.

This clone was recorded only once. The rearrangement uses TRBV28 and TRBJ2-3, with D tentatively TRBD2 (7 bases). V lost 3 bases and J lost 1, with 11 bases in between. The CDR3 is 15 amino acids. Looked up from germline, CDR1 is MDHEN and CDR2 is SYDVKM. CDR3: CASSLGGAGTDTQYF. CDR3 nucleotides: TGTGCCAGCAGTTTGGGGGGGGCGGGCACAGATACGCAGTATTTT.

V usage is TRBV24-1 and J usage is TRBJ1-2, with TRBD1 identical over 8 bases. The CDR3 has 14 amino acids. The germline CDR1 and CDR2 sequences are KGHDR and SFDVKD. V gave up 3 bases and J gave up 2 bases; unmatched junction bases: 1. The CDR3 region is CATSDRTGNYGYTF. The CDR3 DNA follows: TGTGCCACCAGTGATCGGACAGGGAACTATGGCTACACCTTC.

The chain couples TRBV5-5 to TRBJ2-3; the D gene is possibly TRBD1 (6 bases). This CDR3 has 15 residues. CDR1 SGHKS and CDR2 YYEKEE come from the germline V gene (reference sequence). V was trimmed by 0 bases and J by 0 bases, leaving 8 bases between them. The DNA for the CDR3 is TGTGCCAGCAGCTTGGCTAGGGGGAGCACAGATACGCAGTATTTT. Protein product: CASSLARGSTDTQYF.

This chain links TRBV5-5 with TRBJ2-7; D perhaps matches TRBD2 (6 bases). The V end was cut by 4 bases, the J end by 6 bases, with 17 bases between. There are 14 residues in the CDR3. Germline V CDR1 and CDR2: SGHKS, YYEKEE (reference sequence). The CDR3 DNA sequence: TGTGCCAGCAGCCATCTTTGGGGGGTAGGCGAGCAGTACTTC. Protein product: CASSHLWGVGEQYF. The variable domain in full, with the rest retrieved from reference TRBV5-5 and TRBJ2-7, is DAGVTQSPTHLIKTRGQQVTLRCSPISGHKSVSWYQQVLGQGPQFIFQYYEKEERGRGNFPDRFSARQFPNYSSELNVNALLLGDSALYLCASSHLWGVGEQYFGPGTRLTVT.

The V and J genes are TRBV5-1 and TRBJ2-2; 9 nucleotides agree with TRBD1. CDR3 size: 13 residues. From germline, CDR1 is SGHRS and CDR2 YFSETQ. V was pared by 5 bases and J by 8 bases, with 4 bases of the junction left unmatched. CDR3 DNA sequence: TGCGCCAGCAGGACGGACAGGGGTGGGGAGCTGTTTTTT. Translated, it gives CASRTDRGGELFF.

This clone was seen just once. J is TRBJ1-2 and V is TRBV5-4; tentatively, D is TRBD1 (5 bases). There are 15 residues in the CDR3. Trimming left V 1 base short and J 2 bases short, with 12 bases between. Germline CDR1 reads SGHNT; CDR2 reads YYREEE (reference sequence). CDR3 DNA sequence: TGTGCCAGCAGCTTGTGGAGTGGGGGAAACTATGGCTACACCTTC. Translating gives CASSLWSGGNYGYTF. Drawing the rest from reference TRBV5-4 and TRBJ1-2, the complete variable domain is ETGVTQSPTHLIKTRGQQVTLRCSSQSGHNTVSWYQQALGQGPQFIFQYYREEENGRGNFPPRFSGLQFPNYSSELNVNALELDDSALYLCASSLWSGGNYGYTFGSGTRLTVV.

This chain uses TRBV6-1 with TRBJ1-1, with a tentative D call TRBD1 (5 bases). Germline-derived CDR1 and CDR2 are MNHNS and SASEGT. The V gene lost 2 bases and the J gene lost 4 bases, with 8 bases spanning the gap. The CDR3 has 13 amino acids. As DNA, the CDR3 is TGTGCCAGCAGTGAATATGGGGGCACTGAAGCTTTCTTT. This encodes CASSEYGGTEAFF.

The chain links TRBV25-1 to TRBJ2-5; TRBD2 aligns across 9 bases. Germline V gives CDR1 MGHDK, CDR2 SYGVNS. The CDR3 covers 16 residues. Trimming removed 5 bases from V and 2 bases from J; junction bases left unmatched: 9. The CDR3 sequence: CASSHPLAGVQETQYF. CDR3 bases: TGTGCCAGCAGTCATCCTTTAGCGGGAGTACAAGAGACCCAGTACTTC.

The chain employs TRBV19 and TRBJ1-4, with 11 bases that match TRBD1. The ends lost 7 bases at V and 7 bases at J; junction bases unmatched: 5. The CDR3 is 14 residues long. CDR1 LNHDA and CDR2 SQIVND come from the germline V gene (reference sequence). DNA for the CDR3: TGTGCCAGTAAAGGACAGGGGGCCTTTGAAAAACTGTTTTTT. Residues: CASKGQGAFEKLFF.

The V gene is TRBV10-1, the J gene TRBJ2-5, with 8 bases aligning to TRBD2. CDR3 length: 15 amino acids. Trimming cost V 2 bases and J 5 bases; bases outside gene matches: 7. Germline V lookup: CDR1 WNHNN, CDR2 SYGVQD (reference sequence). In nucleotides, the CDR3 is TGCGCCAGCAGTGAGGCACAAGCGGGAGTCGAGACCCAGTACTTC. This gives the protein CASSEAQAGVETQYF.

A single count supports this clone. The chain links TRBV5-8 to TRBJ1-1; 7 nucleotides agree with TRBD1. V dropped 8 bases and J dropped 1; count of bases not matched to a gene: 14. The length of the CDR3 is 16 residues. CDR1 and CDR2 (germline): SGHTS, YDEGEE. CDR3 residues: CASRLRIGQANTEAFF. The DNA for the CDR3 is TGTGCCAGTCGGTTGAGGATAGGACAGGCGAACACTGAAGCTTTCTTT.

The chain links TRBV23-1 to TRBJ2-2; 8 positions match TRBD2. TRBV23-1 is marked as an open reading frame, function uncertain. V trimming: 0 bases; J trimming: 1 base; junction bases outside the gene matches: 4. The CDR3 totals 17 residues. The CDR3 DNA sequence: TGCGCCAGCAGTCAATCGACCCTAGCGGGGAACACCGGGGAGCTGTTTTTT. Translated, it gives CASSQSTLAGNTGELFF.

The chain joins TRBV2 to TRBJ2-2, with 12 bases that match TRBD2. V shed 8 bases, J shed 5 bases, and the junction held 9 bases outside the gene matches. The CDR3 loop spans 16 amino acids. Germline-derived CDR1 and CDR2 are SNHLY and FYNNEI. The CDR3 region has the DNA TGTGCCAGCCTAACTAGCGGGAGGCCTGGGACCGGGGAGCTGTTTTTT. It encodes CASLTSGRPGTGELFF. Drawing the rest from reference TRBV2 and TRBJ2-2, the complete variable domain is EPEVTQTPSHQVTQMGQEVILRCVPISNHLYFYWYRQILGQKVEFLVSFYNNEISEKSEIFDDQFSVERPDGSNFTLKIRSTKLEDSAMYFCASLTSGRPGTGELFFGEGSRLTVL.

The chain recombines TRBV12-3 or TRBV12-4 with TRBJ2-7; 7 bases align to TRBD1. The CDR3 totals 13 residues. V shed 6 bases and J 1 base; nucleotides not matched to a gene: 3. CDR3: CASSPRGSYEQYF. The CDR3, as DNA: TGTGCCAGCAGCCCCAGGGGGTCCTACGAGCAGTACTTC.

The chain employs TRBV5-1 and TRBJ1-4, with 8 bases that match TRBD1. The V gene end was trimmed by 4 bases and the J gene end by 1 base; junction bases not matched to a gene: 9. Looked up from germline, CDR1 is SGHRS and CDR2 is YFSETQ. The CDR3 extends over 17 amino acids. CDR3 protein: CASSRTGLRGTNEKLFF. CDR3 DNA: TGCGCCAGCAGCCGGACAGGGTTGCGCGGAACTAATGAAAAACTGTTTTTT.